The sequence of this T cell receptor beta chain was determined in a study of glioma-infiltrating T cells after dendritic cell vaccination. Study background: Three intradermal dendritic cell vaccine injections were given every two weeks.

The primer mix had 60 V beta and 13 J beta primers. Libraries were prepared by immunoSEQ multiplex PCR; TCRdb keeps only in-frame clonotypes and omits some of them. Of approximately 36,000 clones in the sample, just under 85% were seen once. Overall study findings and caveats: Complete blood and tumor specimen sets were limited to few patients.

Of note for this clone: Antigen: not known.

Patients had residual fresh-frozen tumor tissue and more than two years of survival data. The receptor was derived from a human donor with glioblastoma. This material consisted of blood, taken before dendritic cell vaccination.

CDR3 DNA: TGCGCCAGCAGCCTGACAGGGGGGTACGGCTACACCTTC. Encoded protein: CASSLTGGYGYTF. The rearrangement links TRBV10-2 to TRBJ1-2, with TRBD1 matching over 9 bases. Germline trimming cut 6 bases from V and 8 bases from J; bases unmatched to any gene: 7. Germline lookup yields CDR1 WSHSY and CDR2 SAAADI. The CDR3 loop spans 13 amino acids.